One sample yielded the 6 T cell receptor beta chains listed below, sequenced in a study of blood T cells in healthy people across ages. Together with a sample-barcoded 5' primer, a J-beta primer mix was included in a second PCR lasting roughly 6 to 12 cycles. Using its own MiXCR run on the 5' RACE reads, TCRdb lists one record per CDR3 protein. The profile shows roughly 700,000 distinct CDR3 sequences, 45% to 50% of them singletons. Sequenced: blood. The receptors stem from a woman aged 60-75 years in good health.

The rearrangement links TRBV6-5 to TRBJ2-4; 8 nucleotides agree with TRBD1. The CDR3 is made up of 13 amino acids. The ends lost 5 bases at V and 13 bases at J; junction bases unmatched: 10. Per the germline V gene, CDR1 is MNHEY and CDR2 is SVGAGI. CDR3 sequence: CASSPGQGGQQYF. CDR3 in DNA: TGTGCCAGCAGTCCCGGACAGGGCGGGCAGCAGTACTTC.

This clonotype came up many times. The chain uses TRBV28 and TRBJ2-7; 7 bases line up with TRBD1. The CDR3 spans 15 residues. The V and J ends lost 5 bases and 0 bases, in that order; junction bases with no gene match: 7. The germline V gene has CDR1 MDHEN and CDR2 SYDVKM. Here the CDR3 reads CASSNRDSPSYEQYF. DNA of the CDR3: TGTGCCAGCAGTAACCGGGACAGTCCCTCCTACGAGCAGTACTTC.

This clonotype was observed at least ten times. The V and J genes are TRBV27 and TRBJ2-2; D might be TRBD1 (6 bases). With 8 bases removed from V and 0 bases from J, the gap between germline ends came to 10 bases. Germline CDR1 and CDR2: MNHEY and SMNVEV (reference sequence). CDR3 length: 14 amino acids. In DNA form, the CDR3 reads TGTGCCAGCCGAGGGACAACGAACACCGGGGAGCTGTTTTTT. The encoded protein is CASRGTTNTGELFF.

The table lists this clonotype with a few counts. The chain joins TRBV20-1 to TRBJ2-5; 8 bases line up with TRBD2. The DNA matches TRBJ2-7 better at its end, which makes the J call doubtful. CDR3 size: 13 residues. Germline-derived CDR1 and CDR2 are DFQATT and SNEGSKA (reference sequence). The chain's CDR3 is CSASLAGGHEQYF. The CDR3 DNA follows: TGCAGTGCTAGCCTAGCGGGTGGGCACGAGCAGTACTTC.

The V gene is TRBV12-3 or TRBV12-4, the J gene TRBJ2-5; TRBD2 agrees at 15 bases. Germline trimming cut 8 bases from V and 6 bases from J; bases unmatched to any gene: 13. The CDR3 spans 17 residues. The CDR3 protein is CASGGGLAGGPAKTQYF. CDR3 DNA sequence: TGTGCCAGCGGGGGGGGACTAGCGGGAGGTCCCGCCAAGACCCAGTACTTC.

Only a few counts were recorded for this clonotype. The J gene is TRBJ2-3, the V gene TRBV5-1; D remains ambiguous. Germline V gives CDR1 SGHRS, CDR2 YFSETQ. The CDR3 is 11 amino acids. The V end was cut by 5 bases, the J end by 4 bases, with 5 bases between. The DNA of the CDR3 is TGCGCCAGCAGATTACCAGATACGCAGTATTTT. Encoded protein: CASRLPDTQYF.